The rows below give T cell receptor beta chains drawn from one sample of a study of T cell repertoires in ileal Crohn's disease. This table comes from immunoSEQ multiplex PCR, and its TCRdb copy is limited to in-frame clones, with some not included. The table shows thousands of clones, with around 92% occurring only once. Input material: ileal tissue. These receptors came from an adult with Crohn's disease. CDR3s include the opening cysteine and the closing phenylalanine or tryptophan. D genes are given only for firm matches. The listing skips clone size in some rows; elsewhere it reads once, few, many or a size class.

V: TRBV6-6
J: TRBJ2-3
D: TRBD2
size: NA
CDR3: CASTYSGTLTDTQYF
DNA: TGTGCCAGCACCTATAGCGGGACCCTCACAGATACGCAGTATTTT

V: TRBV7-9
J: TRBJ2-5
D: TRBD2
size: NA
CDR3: CASRRLAGEGEQYF
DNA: TGTGCCAGCAGGAGACTAGCGGGAGAGGGGGAGCAGTACTTC

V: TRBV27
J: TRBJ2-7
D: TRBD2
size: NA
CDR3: CASSLNLAGVHEQYF
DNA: TGTGCCAGCAGTCTTAATTTAGCGGGAGTGCACGAGCAGTACTTC

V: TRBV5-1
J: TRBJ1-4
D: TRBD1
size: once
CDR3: CASSLQGETGEKLFF
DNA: TGCGCCAGCAGCTTGCAGGGGGAAACGGGTGAAAAACTGTTTTTT

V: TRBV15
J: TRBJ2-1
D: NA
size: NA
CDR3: CATSRERGRGDEQFF
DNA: TGTGCCACCAGCAGAGAAAGGGGGAGAGGCGATGAGCAGTTCTTC

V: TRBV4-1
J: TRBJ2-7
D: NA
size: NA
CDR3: CASSQVPGYEQYF
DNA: TGCGCCAGCAGCCAAGTCCCGGGCTACGAGCAGTACTTC

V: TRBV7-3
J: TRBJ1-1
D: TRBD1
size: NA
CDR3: CASSYRQGENTEAFF
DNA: TGTGCCAGCAGCTATCGACAGGGAGAGAACACTGAAGCTTTCTTT

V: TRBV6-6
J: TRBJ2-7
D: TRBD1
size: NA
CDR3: CASSKGQGAYEQYF
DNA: TGTGCCAGCAGTAAGGGACAGGGGGCCTACGAGCAGTACTTC

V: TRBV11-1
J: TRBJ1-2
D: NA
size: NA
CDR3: CASSPDSNYGYTF
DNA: TGTGCCAGCAGCCCAGACAGCAACTATGGCTACACCTTC

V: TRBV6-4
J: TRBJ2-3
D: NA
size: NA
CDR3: CASSDRGITDTQYF
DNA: TGTGCCAGCAGTGACCGAGGGATTACAGATACGCAGTATTTT

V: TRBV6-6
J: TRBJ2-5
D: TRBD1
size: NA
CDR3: CASSFDRVGQYF
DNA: TGTGCCAGCAGTTTTGACAGGGTAGGGCAGTACTTC

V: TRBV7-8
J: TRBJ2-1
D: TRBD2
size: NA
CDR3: CASSLRTSGTAYNEQFF
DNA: TGTGCCAGCAGCCTTCGGACTAGCGGGACGGCCTACAATGAGCAGTTCTTC

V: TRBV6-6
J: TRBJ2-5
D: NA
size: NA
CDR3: CASSYSSGKETQYF
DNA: TGTGCCAGCAGTTACTCATCGGGGAAGGAGACCCAGTACTTC

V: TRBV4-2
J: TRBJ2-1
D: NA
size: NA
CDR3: CASSLNRAHNEQFF
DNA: TGTGCCAGCAGCCTGAACAGGGCTCACAATGAGCAGTTCTTC

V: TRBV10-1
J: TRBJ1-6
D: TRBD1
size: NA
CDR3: CASSVGQGDNSPLHF
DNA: TGCGCCAGCAGTGTGGGACAGGGAGATAATTCACCCCTCCACTTT

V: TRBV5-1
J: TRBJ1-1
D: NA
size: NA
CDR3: CASSLSPGMNTEAFF
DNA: TGCGCCAGCAGCTTGTCCCCCGGGATGAACACTGAAGCTTTCTTT

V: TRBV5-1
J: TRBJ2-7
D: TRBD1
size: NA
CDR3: CASSLGTAPYEQYF
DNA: TGCGCCAGCAGCCTGGGGACAGCTCCCTACGAGCAGTACTTC

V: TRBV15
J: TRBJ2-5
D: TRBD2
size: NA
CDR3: CATSRDRFGGAVTQYF
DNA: TGTGCCACCAGCAGAGATCGGTTCGGGGGGGCCGTGACCCAGTACTTC

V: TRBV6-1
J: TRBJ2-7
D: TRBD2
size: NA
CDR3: CASSEGLAGFYEQYF
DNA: TGTGCCAGCAGTGAAGGACTAGCGGGGTTCTACGAGCAGTACTTC

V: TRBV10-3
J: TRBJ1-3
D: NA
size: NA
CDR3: CAISESAGTGNTIYF
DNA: TGTGCCATCAGTGAGTCAGCAGGTACTGGAAACACCATATATTTT

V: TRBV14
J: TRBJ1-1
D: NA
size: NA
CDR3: CASSWGGTEAFF
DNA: TGTGCCAGCAGCTGGGGGGGCACTGAAGCTTTCTTT

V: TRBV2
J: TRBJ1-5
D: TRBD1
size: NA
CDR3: CASSQTDRVGQPQHF
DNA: TGTGCCAGCAGCCAAACGGACAGGGTGGGTCAGCCCCAGCATTTT

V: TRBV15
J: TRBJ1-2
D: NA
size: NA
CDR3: CATSRGTGGYGYTF
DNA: TGTGCCACCAGCAGAGGAACAGGCGGCTATGGCTACACCTTC

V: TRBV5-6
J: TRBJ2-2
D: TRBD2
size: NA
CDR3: CASSFFGGGTSGELFF
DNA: TGTGCCAGCAGCTTCTTTGGCGGGGGGACCAGCGGGGAGCTGTTTTTT

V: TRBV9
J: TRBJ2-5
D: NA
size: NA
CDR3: CASSRSGVETQYF
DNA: TGTGCCAGCAGCCGGTCGGGGGTCGAGACCCAGTACTTC

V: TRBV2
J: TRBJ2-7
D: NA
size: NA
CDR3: CASSEAGSGVYEQYF
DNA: TGTGCCAGCAGTGAAGCGGGATCAGGGGTCTACGAGCAGTACTTC

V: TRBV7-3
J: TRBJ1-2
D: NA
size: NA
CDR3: CASTLGGQNYGYTF
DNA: TGTGCCAGCACGCTAGGGGGACAAAACTATGGCTACACCTTC

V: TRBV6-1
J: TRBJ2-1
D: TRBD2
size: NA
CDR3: CASIRLAGGLEQFF
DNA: TGTGCCAGCATCAGACTAGCGGGAGGCTTGGAGCAGTTCTTC

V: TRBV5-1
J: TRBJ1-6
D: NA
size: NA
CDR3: CASSLDFGLPASPLHF
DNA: TGCGCCAGCAGCTTGGATTTCGGGTTGCCGGCATCACCCCTCCACTTT

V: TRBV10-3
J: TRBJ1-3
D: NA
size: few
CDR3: CAISYKRSGNTIYF
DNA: TGTGCCATCAGTTATAAGCGCTCTGGAAACACCATATATTTT

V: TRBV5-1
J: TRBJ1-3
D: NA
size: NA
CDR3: CASSLSVFPNTIYF
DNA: TGCGCCAGCAGCTTGTCGGTATTTCCAAACACCATATATTTT

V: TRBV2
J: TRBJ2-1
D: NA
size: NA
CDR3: CASVHPDSSNEQFF
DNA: TGTGCCAGCGTTCACCCGGACTCCTCCAATGAGCAGTTCTTC

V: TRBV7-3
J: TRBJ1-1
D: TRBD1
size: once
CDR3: CASSSGQSTEAFF
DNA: TGTGCCAGCAGCTCGGGACAGAGCACTGAAGCTTTCTTT

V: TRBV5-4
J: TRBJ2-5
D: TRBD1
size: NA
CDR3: CASSRTGGPQETQYF
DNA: TGTGCCAGCAGCCGGACAGGGGGTCCGCAAGAGACCCAGTACTTC

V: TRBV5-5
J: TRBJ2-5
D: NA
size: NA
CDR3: CASSLALGRQYQETQYF
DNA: TGTGCCAGCAGCTTGGCCTTAGGGAGGCAGTACCAAGAGACCCAGTACTTC

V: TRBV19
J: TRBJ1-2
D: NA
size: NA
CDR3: CATMGRQNYGYTF
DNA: TGTGCCACCATGGGCAGACAGAACTATGGCTACACCTTC

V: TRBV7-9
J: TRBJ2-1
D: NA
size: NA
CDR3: CASSLDSRLAEQFF
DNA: TGTGCCAGCAGCTTAGATTCCCGGCTAGCGGAGCAGTTCTTC

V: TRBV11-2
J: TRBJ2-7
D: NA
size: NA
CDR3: CASRRTGSNEQYF
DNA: TGTGCCAGCAGACGAACAGGGAGCAACGAGCAGTACTTC

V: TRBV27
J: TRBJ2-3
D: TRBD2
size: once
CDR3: CAIRAGGVTDTQYF
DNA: TGTGCCATTCGAGCGGGAGGAGTCACAGATACGCAGTATTTT

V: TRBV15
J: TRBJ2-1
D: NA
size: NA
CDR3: CATSLLGGEQFF
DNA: TGTGCCACCAGCCTACTAGGAGGTGAGCAGTTCTTC

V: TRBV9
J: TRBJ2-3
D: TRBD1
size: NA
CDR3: CASSVDGTVTDTQYF
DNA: TGTGCCAGCAGCGTAGATGGGACAGTCACAGATACGCAGTATTTT

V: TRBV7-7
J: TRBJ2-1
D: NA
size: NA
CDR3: CASSLEVTTPLNEQFF
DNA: TGTGCTAGCAGCTTAGAAGTGACTACTCCCCTCAATGAGCAGTTCTTC

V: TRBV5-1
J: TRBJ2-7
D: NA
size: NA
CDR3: CASSSRATFGYEQYF
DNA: TGCGCCAGCAGCTCCAGGGCCACGTTTGGTTACGAGCAGTACTTC

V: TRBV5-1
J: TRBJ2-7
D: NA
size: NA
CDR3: CASSFQGSAYEQYF
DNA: TGCGCCAGCAGCTTTCAGGGGTCTGCCTACGAGCAGTACTTC

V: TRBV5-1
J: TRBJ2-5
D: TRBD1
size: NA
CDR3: CASSSYRGETQYF
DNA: TGCGCCAGCAGCTCCTACAGGGGAGAGACCCAGTACTTC

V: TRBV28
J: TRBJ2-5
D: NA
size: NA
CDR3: CASTSNSDSLQETQYF
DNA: TGTGCCAGCACTTCCAATTCGGACAGTCTCCAAGAGACCCAGTACTTC